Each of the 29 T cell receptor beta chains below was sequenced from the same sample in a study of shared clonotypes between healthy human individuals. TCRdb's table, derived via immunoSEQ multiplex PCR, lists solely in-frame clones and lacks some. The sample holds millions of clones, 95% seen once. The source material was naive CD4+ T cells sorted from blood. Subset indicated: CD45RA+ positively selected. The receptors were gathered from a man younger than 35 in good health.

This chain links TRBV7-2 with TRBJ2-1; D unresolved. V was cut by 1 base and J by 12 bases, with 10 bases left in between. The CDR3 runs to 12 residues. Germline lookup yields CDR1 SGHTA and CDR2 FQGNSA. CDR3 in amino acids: CASSLDGAGQFF. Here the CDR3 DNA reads TGTGCCAGCAGCTTAGACGGCGCAGGGCAGTTCTTC.

In DNA, the CDR3 is TGTGCCAGCAGCCAGTGGACAGGGCCGAACACTGAAGCTTTCTTT. This translates into CASSQWTGPNTEAFF. V gene TRBV7-2 combines with J gene TRBJ1-1, with 8 bases identical to TRBD1. The V gene's germline CDR1 is SGHTA and CDR2 FQGNSA. V trimming: 5 bases; J trimming: 1 base; junction bases outside the gene matches: 6. CDR3 length: 15 amino acids.

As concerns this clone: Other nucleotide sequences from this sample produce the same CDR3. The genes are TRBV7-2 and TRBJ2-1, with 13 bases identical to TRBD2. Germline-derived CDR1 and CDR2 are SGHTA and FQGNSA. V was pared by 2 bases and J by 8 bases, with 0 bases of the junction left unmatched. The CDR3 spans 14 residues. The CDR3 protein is CASSLTSGRDEQFF. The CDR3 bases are TGTGCCAGCAGCTTAACTAGCGGGAGGGATGAGCAGTTCTTC.

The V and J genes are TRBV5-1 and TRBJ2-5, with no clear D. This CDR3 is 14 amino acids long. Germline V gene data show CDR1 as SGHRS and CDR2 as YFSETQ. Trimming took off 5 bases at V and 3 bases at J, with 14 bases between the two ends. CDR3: CASRREAPEETQYF. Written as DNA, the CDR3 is TGCGCCAGCAGGAGAGAGGCGCCGGAAGAGACCCAGTACTTC.

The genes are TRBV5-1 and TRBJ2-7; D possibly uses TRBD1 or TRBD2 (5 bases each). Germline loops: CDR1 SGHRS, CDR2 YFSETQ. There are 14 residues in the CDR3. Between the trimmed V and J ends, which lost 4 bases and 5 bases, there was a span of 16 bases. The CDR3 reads CASSGGDRGHEQYF. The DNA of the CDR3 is TGCGCCAGCAGCGGTGGTGACAGAGGGCACGAGCAGTACTTC. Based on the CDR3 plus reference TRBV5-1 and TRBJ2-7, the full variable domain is KAGVTQTPRYLIKTRGQQVTLSCSPISGHRSVSWYQQTPGQGLQFLFEYFSETQRNKGNFPGRFSGRQFSNSRSEMNVSTLELGDSALYLCASSGGDRGHEQYFGPGTRLTVT.

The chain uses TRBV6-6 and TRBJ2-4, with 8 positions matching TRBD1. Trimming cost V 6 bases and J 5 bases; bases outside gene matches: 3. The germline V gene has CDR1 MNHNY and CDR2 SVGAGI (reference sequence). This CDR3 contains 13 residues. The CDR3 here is CASRGTGENIQYF. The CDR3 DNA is TGTGCCAGCAGGGGGACAGGTGAAAACATTCAGTACTTC.

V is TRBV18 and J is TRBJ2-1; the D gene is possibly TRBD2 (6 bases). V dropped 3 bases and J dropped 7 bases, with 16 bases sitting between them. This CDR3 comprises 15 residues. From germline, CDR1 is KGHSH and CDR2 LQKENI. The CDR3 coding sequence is TGTGCCAGCTCACCCAACCCGTGGGGGGAGAATGAGCAGTTCTTC. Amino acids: CASSPNPWGENEQFF.

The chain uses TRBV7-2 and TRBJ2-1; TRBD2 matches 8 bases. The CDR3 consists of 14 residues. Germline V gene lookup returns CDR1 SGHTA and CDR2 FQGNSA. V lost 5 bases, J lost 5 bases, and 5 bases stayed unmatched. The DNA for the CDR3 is TGTGCCAGCAGCCTTAGCGGGGTAGACAATGAGCAGTTCTTC. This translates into CASSLSGVDNEQFF.

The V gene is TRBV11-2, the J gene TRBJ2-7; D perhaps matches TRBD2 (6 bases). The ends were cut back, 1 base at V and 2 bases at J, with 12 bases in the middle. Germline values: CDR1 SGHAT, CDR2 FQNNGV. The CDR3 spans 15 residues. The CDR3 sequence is CASSLGRVGAYEQYF. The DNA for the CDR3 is TGTGCCAGCAGCTTAGGGAGGGTCGGGGCCTACGAGCAGTACTTC. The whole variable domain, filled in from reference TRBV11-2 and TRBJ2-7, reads EAGVAQSPRYKIIEKRQSVAFWCNPISGHATLYWYQQILGQGPKLLIQFQNNGVVDDSQLPKDRFSAERLKGVDSTLKIQPAKLEDSAVYLCASSLGRVGAYEQYFGPGTRLTVT.

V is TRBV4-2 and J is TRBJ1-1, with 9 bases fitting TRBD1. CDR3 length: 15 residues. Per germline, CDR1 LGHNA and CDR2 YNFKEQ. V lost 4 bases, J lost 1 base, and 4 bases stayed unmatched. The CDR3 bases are TGTGCCAGCAGCCGGGAGACAGGGGGGAACACTGAAGCTTTCTTT. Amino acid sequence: CASSRETGGNTEAFF.

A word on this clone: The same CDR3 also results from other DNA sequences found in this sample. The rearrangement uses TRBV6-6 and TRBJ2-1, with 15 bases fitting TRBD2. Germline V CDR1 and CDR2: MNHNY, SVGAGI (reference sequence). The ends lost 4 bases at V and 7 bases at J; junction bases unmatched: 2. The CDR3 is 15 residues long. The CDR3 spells CASSSGLAGGNEQFF. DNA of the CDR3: TGTGCCAGCAGTTCGGGACTAGCGGGAGGAAATGAGCAGTTCTTC.

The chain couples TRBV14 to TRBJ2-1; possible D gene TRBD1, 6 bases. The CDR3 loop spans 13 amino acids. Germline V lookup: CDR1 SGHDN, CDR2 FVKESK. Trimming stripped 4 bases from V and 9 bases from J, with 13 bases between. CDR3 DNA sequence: TGTGCCAGCAGCCCACAGGGTTTGAGTGAGCAGTTCTTC. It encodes CASSPQGLSEQFF.

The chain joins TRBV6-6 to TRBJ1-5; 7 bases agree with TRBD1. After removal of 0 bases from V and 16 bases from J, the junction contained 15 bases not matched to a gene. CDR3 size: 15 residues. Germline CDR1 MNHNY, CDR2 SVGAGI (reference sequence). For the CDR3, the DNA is TGTGCCAGCAGTTACTCGAAAGAGTCCGAAGGGGGCCAACATTTT. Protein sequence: CASSYSKESEGGQHF.

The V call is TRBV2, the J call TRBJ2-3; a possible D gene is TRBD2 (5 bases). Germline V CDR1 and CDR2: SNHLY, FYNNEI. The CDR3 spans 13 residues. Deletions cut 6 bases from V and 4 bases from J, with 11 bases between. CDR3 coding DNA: TGTGCCAGCAGCTCTAGCTACGCAGATACGCAGTATTTT. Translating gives CASSSSYADTQYF.

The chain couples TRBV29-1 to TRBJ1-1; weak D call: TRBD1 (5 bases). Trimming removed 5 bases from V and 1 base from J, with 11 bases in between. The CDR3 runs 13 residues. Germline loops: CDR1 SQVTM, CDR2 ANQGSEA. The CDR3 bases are TGCAGCGTTATCGCCGGGGGGAACACTGAAGCTTTCTTT. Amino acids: CSVIAGGNTEAFF.

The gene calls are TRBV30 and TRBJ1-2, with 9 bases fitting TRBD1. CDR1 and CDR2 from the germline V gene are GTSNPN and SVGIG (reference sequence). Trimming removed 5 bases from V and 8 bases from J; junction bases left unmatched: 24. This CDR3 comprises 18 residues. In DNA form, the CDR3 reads TGTGCCTGGTTCCTTCGCTGGGACAGGGATCGGTCTTCGGGCGGCTACACCTTC. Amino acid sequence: CAWFLRWDRDRSSGGYTF.

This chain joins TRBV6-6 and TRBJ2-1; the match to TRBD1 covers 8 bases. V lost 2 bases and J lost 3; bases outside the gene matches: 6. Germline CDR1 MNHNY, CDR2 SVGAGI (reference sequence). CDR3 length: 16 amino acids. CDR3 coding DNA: TGTGCCAGCAGTTACACGGACAGGGTGGGCTACAATGAGCAGTTCTTC. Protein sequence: CASSYTDRVGYNEQFF.

The CDR3: CASSIPPGRMNTEAFF. The DNA for the CDR3 is TGTGCCAGTAGTATACCCCCGGGGCGCATGAACACTGAAGCTTTCTTT. The chain carries TRBV19 and TRBJ1-1; D might be TRBD1 (5 bases). Germline CDR1 is LNHDA and CDR2 is SQIVND (reference sequence). The V gene lost 2 bases and the J gene lost 0 bases, with 13 bases spanning the gap. The CDR3 length is 16 residues.

In DNA form, the CDR3 reads TGCGCCAGCAGCCATGACAGGGGGCCCACCGGGGAGCTGTTTTTT. This encodes CASSHDRGPTGELFF. V is TRBV4-1 and J is TRBJ2-2, with TRBD1 matching 10 bases. Trimming cost V 3 bases and J 4 bases; bases outside gene matches: 2. Germline loops: CDR1 MGHRA, CDR2 YSYEKL. The CDR3 length is 15 residues.

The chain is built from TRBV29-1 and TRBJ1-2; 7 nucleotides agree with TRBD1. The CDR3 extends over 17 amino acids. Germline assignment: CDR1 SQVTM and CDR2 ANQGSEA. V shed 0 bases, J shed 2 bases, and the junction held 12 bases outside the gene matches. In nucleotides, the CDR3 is TGCAGCGTTGAAGAAAAGGATGGGAAGGGACAGAACTATGGCTACACCTTC. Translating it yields CSVEEKDGKGQNYGYTF.

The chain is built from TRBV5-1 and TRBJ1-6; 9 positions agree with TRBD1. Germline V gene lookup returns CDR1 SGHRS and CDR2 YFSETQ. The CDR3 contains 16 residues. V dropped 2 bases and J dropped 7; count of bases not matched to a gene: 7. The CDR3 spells CASSLRTGDGNSPLHF. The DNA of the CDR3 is TGCGCCAGCAGCTTACGGACAGGGGATGGGAATTCACCCCTCCACTTT.

As DNA, the CDR3 is TGTGCCAGCAGCCGGGCCGAGAGCGGAAACACCATATATTTT. Translated: CASSRAESGNTIYF. The chain uses TRBV7-9 and TRBJ1-3; D uncertain. This CDR3 is 14 amino acids long. The V end lost 5 bases, the J end lost 4 bases, and 12 bases lay between the germline ends. Germline V gives CDR1 SEHNR, CDR2 FQNEAQ (reference sequence).

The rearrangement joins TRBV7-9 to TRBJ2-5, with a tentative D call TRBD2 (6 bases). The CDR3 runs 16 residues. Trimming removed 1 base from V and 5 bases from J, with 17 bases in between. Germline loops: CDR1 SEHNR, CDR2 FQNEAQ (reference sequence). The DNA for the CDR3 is TGTGCCAGCAGCTTAGTCCCGGGACTCCTGTCGGAGACCCAGTACTTC. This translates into CASSLVPGLLSETQYF.

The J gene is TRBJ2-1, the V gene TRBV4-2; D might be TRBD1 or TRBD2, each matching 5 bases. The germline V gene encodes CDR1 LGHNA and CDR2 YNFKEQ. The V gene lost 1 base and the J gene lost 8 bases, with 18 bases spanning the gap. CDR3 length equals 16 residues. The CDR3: CASSQAGRPSIHEQFF. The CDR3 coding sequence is TGTGCCAGCAGCCAAGCGGGACGGCCTAGCATACATGAGCAGTTCTTC.

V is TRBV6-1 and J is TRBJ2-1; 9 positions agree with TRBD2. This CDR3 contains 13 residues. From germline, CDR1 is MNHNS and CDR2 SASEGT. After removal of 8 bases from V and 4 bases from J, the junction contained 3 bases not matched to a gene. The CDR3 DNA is TGTGCCAGCTTTAGCGGGAGTTACAATGAGCAGTTCTTC. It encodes CASFSGSYNEQFF.

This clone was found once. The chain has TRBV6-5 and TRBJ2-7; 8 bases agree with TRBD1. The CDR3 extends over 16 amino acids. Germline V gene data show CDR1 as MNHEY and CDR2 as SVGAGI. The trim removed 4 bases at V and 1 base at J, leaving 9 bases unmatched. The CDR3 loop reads CASSSSGTGTSYEQYF. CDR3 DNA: TGTGCCAGCAGTTCCTCCGGGACAGGTACATCCTACGAGCAGTACTTC.

The CDR3 DNA reads as TGTGCCACCAGCAGCCAACAGGGGGCGGATGAAAAACTGTTTTTT. It is translated as CATSSQQGADEKLFF. The chain joins TRBV15 to TRBJ1-4; 9 bases align to TRBD1. Germline V gives CDR1 LNHNV, CDR2 YYDKDF (reference sequence). V was pared by 3 bases and J by 6 bases, with 5 bases of the junction left unmatched. This CDR3 contains 15 residues.

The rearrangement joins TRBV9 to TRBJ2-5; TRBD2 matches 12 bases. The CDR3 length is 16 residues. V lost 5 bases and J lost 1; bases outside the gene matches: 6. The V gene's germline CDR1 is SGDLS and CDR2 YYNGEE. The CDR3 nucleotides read TGTGCCAGCAGTGGACTAGCGGGGACCCGCCAAGAGACCCAGTACTTC. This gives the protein CASSGLAGTRQETQYF.

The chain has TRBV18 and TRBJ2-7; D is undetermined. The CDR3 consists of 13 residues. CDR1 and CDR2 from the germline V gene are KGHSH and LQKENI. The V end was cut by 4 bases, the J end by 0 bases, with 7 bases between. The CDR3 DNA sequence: TGTGCCAGCTCACTTAGTTTCTCCTACGAGCAGTACTTC. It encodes CASSLSFSYEQYF.